The entry below describes one T cell receptor beta chain. Its antigen target is currently unknown. Within one base of it there is no much larger clone, and no base qualities were kept. The germline V gene specifies SGHVS as CDR1 and FQNEAQ as CDR2. V lost 2 bases and J lost 4 bases, and the count of bases not matched to a germline gene is 14. The CDR3 runs 18 amino acids, cysteine and phenylalanine included. Just the 54-base CDR3 DNA is kept, in frame starting at base 1. CD4+ T cells from unexposed donors were collected before the COVID-19 pandemic (2011-2018). Following 10 days of culture, the EasySep CD4+ T cell isolation kit was used to isolate CD4+ T cells. As far as cell numbers permitted, CD4+ T cells from unexposed donors were tested for reactivity against SARS-CoV-2 S and N as well as four spike pools from common cold coronaviruses. Two million PBMCs per well were cultured in IMDM with approximately 5% human AB serum and 9.5 to 10 IU/ml IL-2. Half of the culture medium was replaced with fresh IL-2-containing medium on days 3 and 7. In general, every peptide culture condition was set up in three replicate wells. The leukapheresis product used for the unexposed donors was purchased from a commercial source. Ficoll-Paque PLUS gradient centrifugation was used to isolate PBMCs from either whole blood or leukapheresis product. PBMCs were either cryopreserved at -140°C or used fresh in the expansion assay. The QIAamp Micro DNA Kit was used to extract genomic DNA from the CD4+ T cells.

This sample stems from a study of CD4 T cells in relation to SARS-CoV-2 and coronaviruses (dated by TCRdb to the early 2020s). General notes on the study: The ViraFEST assay cultured PBMCs with antigen for 10 days, then sequenced TCR beta CDR3s to find antigen-specific clonal expansions. An HIV-1 Nef peptide pool or a culture without peptide was used as the negative reference condition. Shared crossreactive spike epitopes were mapped to their HLA restriction using patient-derived lymphoblastoid cell lines. At the level of individual TCR clonotypes, the study measured memory CD4+ T cell crossreactivity between SARS-CoV-2 spike protein and common cold coronavirus spike proteins. Samples from a few pre-COVID donors and the naive versus memory experiments were sequenced with the Adaptive Biotechnologies TCR-sequencing kit; other data were Illumina-based. A different, Illumina-based TCR-beta assay was used to sequence expansion assays from other donors in the study.

Here is what the overall study found, with its caveats: Roughly 64% of donors had memory CD4+ clonotypes that crossrecognized SARS-CoV-2 and at least one common cold coronavirus spike. Pre-pandemic and post-infection samples were not both contributed by any donor, so tracing of the source of pre-existing responses was limited. Crossreactive clones showed significantly weaker SARS-CoV-2-driven expansion than monoreactive clones, consistent with antigenic imprinting. Small numbers of patients and of tested TCRs limited the study. Since the crossreactivity analysis centred on spike protein, crossreactivity against other viral proteins was not assessed.

The library was prepared using the immunoSEQ multiplex PCR assay. The published analysis was carried out like this. During preprocessing, nonproductive sequences were removed, along with CDR3s that did not begin with C, did not end with F or W, or were shorter than 7 amino acids. The MANAFEST web app identified antigen-specific clonotypes based on expansion compared with the reference and other culture wells. A clone was considered positive if significant expansion relative to the reference culture was observed in 2 of 3 replicate wells at an FDR below 0.05. For a clone to be considered positive, significant expansion relative to all other tandem wells and an odds ratio above 5 were also required. Pairwise Levenshtein distance, computed with the stringdist R package after three terminal residues were trimmed from each end, was used as the measure of CDR3 homology. TCRdb limited this immuneACCESS table to in-frame rearrangements with V and J called. A share of clones is missing; checked studies link under half to unresolved V genes, and the rest is unexplained. V, J and clone size were drawn from that table, and D and trimming were deduced from the DNA. The sample data list roughly 17,000 clones, and 80% to 85% of these were observed just once. The ten largest make up about two fifths of the sample.

This clonotype originated in a human donor in good health. Specimen: CD4+ T cells from PBMCs, cultured in vitro. The chain couples TRBV7-8 to TRBJ1-5, and TRBD1 aligns with 7 junction nucleotides. CDR3 sequence: CASSLKPSGTDRNQPQHF. The DNA sequence reads TGTGCCAGCAGCTTAAAACCTAGTGGGACAGATAGAAATCAGCCCCAGCATTTT.